These 13 T cell receptor beta chains came from one sample sequenced in a study of cytomegalovirus exposure and HLA in healthy donors. Use of 60 Vbeta and 13 Jbeta primers characterized the PCR. The data were produced by immunoSEQ multiplex PCR, yet TCRdb's version contains in-frame clones alone and is incomplete. The data show more than 85,000 clones, with less than 85% seen just once and over 8% held by the top ten. What was sequenced was PBMCs. These TCRs come from a man in his forties in good health and CMV-seropositive.

The J gene is TRBJ1-1, the V gene TRBV11-2, with 10 bases identical to TRBD1. The CDR3 contains 14 residues. CDR1 SGHAT and CDR2 FQNNGV come from the germline V gene. The ends lost 8 bases at V and 5 bases at J; junction bases unmatched: 8. The CDR3 coding sequence is TGTGCCAGCGGGGGGACAGGGGAAGGGACTGAAGCTTTCTTT. Translation: CASGGTGEGTEAFF.

This clone was observed a handful of times. The V gene is TRBV4-1, the J gene TRBJ2-5; 8 bases match TRBD2. V shed 6 bases and J 3 bases; nucleotides not matched to a gene: 18. CDR1 is MGHRA and CDR2 is YSYEKL in the germline V gene. The CDR3 covers 18 residues. CDR3 bases: TGCGCCAGCAGGACAAGATCTTCCTCGGCGGGGGGTAAAGAGACCCAGTACTTC. Encoded protein: CASRTRSSSAGGKETQYF.

V gene TRBV28 combines with J gene TRBJ2-7; D not resolved. The CDR3 spans 12 residues. Germline V gene data show CDR1 as MDHEN and CDR2 as SYDVKM. V was clipped by 6 bases and J by 4 bases, with 10 bases between them. In DNA form, the CDR3 reads TGTGCCAGCAGCCCTCTAGGTTACGAGCAGTACTTC. It translates to CASSPLGYEQYF.

The rearrangement joins TRBV25-1 to TRBJ1-2; the D is unclear. This CDR3 comprises 12 residues. Germline-derived CDR1 and CDR2 are MGHDK and SYGVNS. V lost 4 bases and J lost 5, with 8 bases in between. In DNA form, the CDR3 reads TGTGCCAGCAGTGTTGCGACTTATGGCTACACCTTC. Residues: CASSVATYGYTF.

This chain connects TRBV19 to TRBJ2-6, with a weak D call TRBD2 (5 bases). Trimming took 1 base from V and 1 from J, leaving 14 bases between them. The CDR3 spans 18 residues. CDR1 LNHDA and CDR2 SQIVND come from the germline V gene (reference sequence). CDR3 protein: CASSIAAAGGSGANVLTF. The CDR3 DNA follows: TGTGCCAGTAGTATAGCCGCAGCTGGCGGGTCTGGGGCCAACGTCCTGACTTTC.

The V call is TRBV28, the J call TRBJ1-5; D is perhaps TRBD1 (5 bases). With 4 bases removed from V and 7 bases from J, the gap between germline ends came to 23 bases. The CDR3 contains 17 residues. Germline V lookup: CDR1 MDHEN, CDR2 SYDVKM. The CDR3 region has the DNA TGTGCCAGCAGTTACCGACCAGCGACAAGGGGCGTACAGCCCCAGCATTTT. Residues: CASSYRPATRGVQPQHF.

The chain couples TRBV14 to TRBJ2-3, with D tentatively TRBD2 (6 bases). CDR3 length equals 16 residues. Germline CDR1 reads SGHDN; CDR2 reads FVKESK. Trimming took off 0 bases at V and 0 bases at J, with 10 bases between the two ends. The CDR3 loop reads CASSQDRGLSTDTQYF. The CDR3 DNA reads as TGTGCCAGCAGCCAAGATCGGGGACTCAGCACAGATACGCAGTATTTT.

The chain joins TRBV2 to TRBJ1-4; D gene ambiguous. The CDR3 loop spans 13 amino acids. Germline assignment: CDR1 SNHLY and CDR2 FYNNEI. The ends were cut back, 2 bases at V and 4 bases at J, with 5 bases in the middle. The CDR3 sequence is CASSEILNEKLFF. In DNA form, the CDR3 reads TGTGCCAGCAGTGAAATTCTTAATGAAAAACTGTTTTTT.

V and J are TRBV10-1 and TRBJ2-5; D perhaps matches TRBD2 (6 bases). CDR1 and CDR2 (germline): WNHNN, SYGVQD (reference sequence). V lost 10 bases to trimming and J lost 1 base, with 7 bases between them. The CDR3 is made up of 11 amino acids. CDR3 nucleotides: TGCGCCAACGGGAGCCAAGAGACCCAGTACTTC. Protein product: CANGSQETQYF.

V is TRBV5-4 and J is TRBJ2-1; D might be TRBD2 (5 bases). This CDR3 comprises 16 residues. The germline CDR1 and CDR2 sequences are SGHNT and YYREEE (reference sequence). Trimming removed 3 bases from V and 5 bases from J, with 18 bases in between. The CDR3 sequence: CASSSPTGVVDNEQFF. The CDR3, as DNA: TGTGCCAGCAGCTCGCCGACCGGGGTAGTAGACAATGAGCAGTTCTTC.

The J gene is TRBJ2-1, the V gene TRBV7-3; the match to TRBD2 covers 7 bases. The CDR3 sequence is 15 residues long. Unmatched junction bases numbered 8, after V lost 0 bases and J lost 9 bases. The germline gives CDR1 SGHTA, CDR2 FQGTGA. The CDR3 loop reads CASSLTGGRGVEQFF. CDR3 bases: TGTGCCAGCAGCTTAACTGGCGGGAGAGGGGTTGAGCAGTTCTTC.

This sequence joins TRBV29-1 and TRBJ1-1; TRBD1 is a possible D gene (6 bases). Germline-derived CDR1 and CDR2 are SQVTM and ANQGSEA. The CDR3 contains 14 residues. Trimming took off 7 bases at V and 0 bases at J, with 15 bases between the two ends. Here the CDR3 reads CSASGANMNTEAFF. CDR3 bases: TGCAGCGCCTCAGGGGCAAACATGAACACTGAAGCTTTCTTT.

This chain links TRBV2 with TRBJ2-1; TRBD1 might be the D (5 bases). The CDR3 is 14 amino acids. The V end was cut by 3 bases, the J end by 9 bases, with 15 bases between. CDR1 is SNHLY and CDR2 is FYNNEI in the germline V gene. CDR3: CASSEVGRGVEQFF. The CDR3 coding sequence is TGTGCCAGCAGTGAGGTGGGGCGTGGAGTTGAGCAGTTCTTC.